This entry describes one TCR beta chain. Its antigen is not known. Germline V CDR1 and CDR2: SGHRS, YFSETQ. There are 14 residues in the CDR3. The junction had 10 bases not matched to a gene; V was cut back by 4 bases and J by 8 bases. The data derive from a study of CD8+ T cells in alopecia areata. Study context: Among treated patients, oral tofacitinib was administered at 5 to 10 mg twice daily.

Specified treatment: oral pan-JAK inhibitor, 5-10 mg twice daily. Study results and limitations: Tofacitinib significantly reduced both scalp clonality and expanded CD8+ clones among the top 100.

Sequencing relied on a cDNA template that was reverse transcribed from extracted RNA. Measured with immunoSEQ multiplex PCR; TCRdb has only the in-frame clones, and not every one. There are fewer than 250,000 clones in the sample; less than 70% occur only once, and about 1.3% lies in the top ten. This chain connects TRBV5-1 to TRBJ1-2; 8 bases agree with TRBD1. This TCR was recovered from a human donor with alopecia areata. Sequencing was performed on CD4+ T cells sorted from blood, taken at week 49, from a patient treated with tofacitinib. The DNA of the CDR3 is TGCGCCAGCAGCCCCCGGCAGGGGGCAGGAGGCTACACCTTC. This gives the protein CASSPRQGAGGYTF.